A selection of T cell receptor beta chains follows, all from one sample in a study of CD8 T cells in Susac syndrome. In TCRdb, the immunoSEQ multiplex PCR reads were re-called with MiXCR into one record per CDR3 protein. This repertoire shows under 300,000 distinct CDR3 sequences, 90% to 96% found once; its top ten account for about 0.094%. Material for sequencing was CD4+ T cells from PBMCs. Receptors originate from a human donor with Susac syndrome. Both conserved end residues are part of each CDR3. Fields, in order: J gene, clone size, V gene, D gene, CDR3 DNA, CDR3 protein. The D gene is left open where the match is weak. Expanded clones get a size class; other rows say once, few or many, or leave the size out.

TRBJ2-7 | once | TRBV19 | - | TGTGCCAGTATGCGGCATAACGAGCAGTACTTC | CASMRHNEQYF
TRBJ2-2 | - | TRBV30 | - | TGTGCCTGGAGTGCGTACGTGTACACCGGGGAGCTGTTTTTT | CAWSAYVYTGELFF
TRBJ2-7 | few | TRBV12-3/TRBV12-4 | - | TGTGCCAGCAGTTTGGGCGAGCAGTACTTC | CASSLGEQYF
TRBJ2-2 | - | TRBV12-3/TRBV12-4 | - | TGTGCCAGCAGTCCAGACATGTTTACCGGGGAGCTGTTTTTT | CASSPDMFTGELFF
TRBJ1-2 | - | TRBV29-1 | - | TGCAGCGTTGAGGCATCGGGGGGCTACACCTTC | CSVEASGGYTF
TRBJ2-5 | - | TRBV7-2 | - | TGTGCCAGCAGCCCAAGGACTTCAGGGACCCAGTACTTC | CASSPRTSGTQYF
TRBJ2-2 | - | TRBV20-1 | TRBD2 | TGCAGTGCTACTCGTGGCGGGAGGGCCACCGGGGAGCTGTTTTTT | CSATRGGRATGELFF
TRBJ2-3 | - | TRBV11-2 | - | TGTGCCAGCAGCTCAGATCAGGGAAACACAGATACGCAGTATTTT | CASSSDQGNTDTQYF
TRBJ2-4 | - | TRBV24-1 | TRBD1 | TGTGCCACCAGTGATTGGCGGACAGGGGTCGAAAACATTCAGTACTTC | CATSDWRTGVENIQYF
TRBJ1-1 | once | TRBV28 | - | TGTGCCAGCAGTTTAACGAACACTGAAGCTTTCTTT | CASSLTNTEAFF
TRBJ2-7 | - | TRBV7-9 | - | TGTGCCACCGCCGGGCGATCCTACGAGCAGTACTTC | CATAGRSYEQYF
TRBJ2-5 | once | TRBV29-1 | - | TGCAGCGTTGGGTGCTATCCGCAAGAGACCCAGTACTTC | CSVGCYPQETQYF
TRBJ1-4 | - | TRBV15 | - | TGTGCCACCAGCAGACTCTACAGGGAACTGTTTTTT | CATSRLYRELFF
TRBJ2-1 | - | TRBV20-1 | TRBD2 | TGCAGTGCTAGGGGTGGTAGCGGGAGAGATGATGAGCAGTTCTTC | CSARGGSGRDDEQFF
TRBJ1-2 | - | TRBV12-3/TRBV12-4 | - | TGTGCCAGCAGTTTAAGGGGCCCGAGTGGCTACACCTTC | CASSLRGPSGYTF
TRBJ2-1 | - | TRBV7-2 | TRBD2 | TGTGCCAGCACCCAATGGACTAGCGGTTACAATGAGCAGTTCTTC | CASTQWTSGYNEQFF
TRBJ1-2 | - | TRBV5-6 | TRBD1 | TGTGCCAGCAGCTTAGGGGGGACAGGGGGCGCCTATGGCTACACCTTC | CASSLGGTGGAYGYTF
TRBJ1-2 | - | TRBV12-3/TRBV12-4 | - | TGTGCCAGCACTCACGGTGAAGGGCTGCTGAACTATGGCTACACCTTC | CASTHGEGLLNYGYTF